What follows describes a single T cell receptor beta chain. Antigen unknown. The germline V and J ends were trimmed by 0 bases and 2 bases, with 12 bases remaining between them. The CDR3 spans 16 residues. Germline-derived CDR1 and CDR2 are SGHRS and YFSETQ. This sample is part of a study of beta chain features in type 1 diabetes. Points from the study as a whole: Shorter TCRB CDR3s, moderately but significantly so, marked every one of the four CD4+ subsets in Type 1 diabetes patients.

The authors reverse transcribed all of the isolated RNA, so sequencing captured expressed TCRB transcripts. Libraries were prepared by immunoSEQ multiplex PCR; TCRdb keeps only in-frame clonotypes and omits some of them. The table includes about 170,000 clones, roughly 8% detected once. This sequence originates from a man aged 18 to 35 with type 1 diabetes. Sequenced: central memory CD4+ T cells from blood. This chain connects TRBV5-1 to TRBJ2-1; D gene unclear. The CDR3 nucleotides are TGCGCCAGCAGCTTGGCCCCGTCAGTGGCCTACAATGAGCAGTTCTTC. Its translation: CASSLAPSVAYNEQFF.